This T cell receptor beta chain was recovered during a study of human T cells and chemical hapten exposure. This CDR3 region has 14 residues. The germline V and J ends were trimmed by 4 bases and 1 base, with 11 bases remaining between them. Germline V CDR1 and CDR2: SGHRS, YFSETQ. Concerning this clonotype itself: Its antigen remains unidentified.

Time point indicated: pre-sensitization, week 0. Treatment specified: therapeutic diphenylcyclopropenone sensitization with weekly scalp DPC. Whole-study results and caveats: Expanded TCRs grouped into significantly more large CDR3 similarity clusters than controls produced. Donors were affected by alopecia, so their immune reaction might vary from that of healthy individuals. Counts of expanded TCRs at PT1 were positively correlated with patch test score.

TCRdb redid the calling of the RACE reads with MiXCR, one entry per CDR3 protein. Of about 120,000 distinct CDR3 sequences in the sample, roughly 14% are singletons; the top ten hold around 2.7%. The TCR originated in a woman between 18 and 29 years old with alopecia areata. Some clones in this sample may be carry-over from other donors' samples. Material: whole blood, obtained in connection with sensitization to the hapten diphenylcyclopropenone (DPC). The chain links TRBV5-1 to TRBJ1-1; the D gene is possibly TRBD1 (6 bases). The CDR3 region is CASSHPQGNTEAFF. The CDR3 DNA sequence: TGCGCCAGCAGCCACCCACAGGGGAACACTGAAGCTTTCTTT.